A single sample is the source of the 7 T cell receptor beta chains below, sequenced in a study of early T cells in non-severe SARS-CoV-2 infection. TCRdb called the 5' RACE reads again in MiXCR, with one record for every CDR3 protein. Altogether tens of thousands of distinct CDR3 sequences are present, around 20% being singletons, with the ten largest covering roughly 8.2%. Source: whole blood, taken at baseline. These receptors were obtained from an adult who was a healthcare worker with PCR-confirmed SARS-CoV-2 infection or an uninfected control (not recorded which).

This clonotype was seen only a few times. The V call is TRBV7-8, the J call TRBJ1-6, with 7 bases matching TRBD1. CDR3 size: 14 residues. The V segment lost 5 bases and the J segment 14 bases; nucleotides outside the gene matches: 12. The germline V gene has CDR1 SGHVS and CDR2 FQNEAQ. The CDR3 nucleotides read TGTGCCAGCAGCACGGGACAGCCCCGTTTAGCCCTCCACTTT. Its protein product is CASSTGQPRLALHF. Looking up the rest from reference TRBV7-8 and TRBJ1-6 gives the full variable domain: GAGVSQSPRYKVAKRGQDVALRCDPISGHVSLFWYQQALGQGPEFLTYFQNEAQLDKSGLPSDRFFAERPEGSVSTLKIQRTQQEDSAVYLCASSTGQPRLALHFGNGTRLTVT.

The table lists this clonotype with a few counts. V is TRBV12-3 or TRBV12-4 and J is TRBJ2-7, with D unclear. Trimming pared 4 bases from V and 2 bases from J, leaving 9 bases between. The CDR3 consists of 13 residues. CDR3 region: CASSYAGPYEQYF. Here the CDR3 DNA reads TGTGCCAGCAGTTATGCTGGCCCCTACGAGCAGTACTTC.

Note on this clonotype: It may be a read error: a sequence one base away is much more abundant. This chain uses TRBV11-2 with TRBJ2-2; TRBD1 matches at 8 bases. The germline gives CDR1 SGHAT, CDR2 FQNNGV. The CDR3 has 15 amino acids. CDR3 DNA: TGTGCCAGCGGCTTAGGACAGGGAAGTGGCGGGGAGCTGTTTTTT. Its protein product is CASGLGQGSGGELFF.

The sample holds a few counts of this clonotype. The chain recombines TRBV6-5 with TRBJ2-3; the D is unclear. Trimming stripped 6 bases from V and 0 bases from J, with 16 bases between. The germline CDR1 and CDR2 sequences are MNHEY and SVGAGI. This CDR3 has 16 residues. This chain's CDR3 is CASRPLYGASTDTQYF. The CDR3 DNA is TGTGCCAGCAGGCCCCTCTATGGCGCTAGCACAGATACGCAGTATTTT.

The V and J genes are TRBV3-1 and TRBJ1-1; tentatively, D is TRBD1 (5 bases). The CDR3 is 14 amino acids. V lost 4 bases to trimming and J lost 2 bases, with 11 bases between them. Germline V gene lookup returns CDR1 LGHDT and CDR2 YNNKEL (reference sequence). In DNA form, the CDR3 reads TGTGCCAGCAGCCGTACGGGGCCCAACACTGAAGCTTTCTTT. It translates to CASSRTGPNTEAFF.

Only a few counts were recorded for this clonotype. This sequence joins TRBV4-3 and TRBJ1-1; D gene unclear. The V end lost 1 base, the J end lost 1 base, and 7 bases lay between the germline ends. This CDR3 is 14 amino acids long. Germline V gene sequence: CDR1 LGHNA, CDR2 YSLEER. In nucleotides, the CDR3 is TGCGCCAGCAGCCAAGTATTGGGGAACACTGAAGCTTTCTTT. This codes for CASSQVLGNTEAFF.

This chain uses TRBV6-1 with TRBJ1-2; 11 nucleotides align to TRBD1. This CDR3 is 14 amino acids long. From germline, CDR1 is MNHNS and CDR2 SASEGT. V lost 7 bases to trimming and J lost 5 bases; unmatched junction nucleotides: 6. CDR3 nucleotide sequence: TGTGCCAGCAATCCGGACAGGGGGCTGTATGGCTACACCTTC. Its protein is CASNPDRGLYGYTF.